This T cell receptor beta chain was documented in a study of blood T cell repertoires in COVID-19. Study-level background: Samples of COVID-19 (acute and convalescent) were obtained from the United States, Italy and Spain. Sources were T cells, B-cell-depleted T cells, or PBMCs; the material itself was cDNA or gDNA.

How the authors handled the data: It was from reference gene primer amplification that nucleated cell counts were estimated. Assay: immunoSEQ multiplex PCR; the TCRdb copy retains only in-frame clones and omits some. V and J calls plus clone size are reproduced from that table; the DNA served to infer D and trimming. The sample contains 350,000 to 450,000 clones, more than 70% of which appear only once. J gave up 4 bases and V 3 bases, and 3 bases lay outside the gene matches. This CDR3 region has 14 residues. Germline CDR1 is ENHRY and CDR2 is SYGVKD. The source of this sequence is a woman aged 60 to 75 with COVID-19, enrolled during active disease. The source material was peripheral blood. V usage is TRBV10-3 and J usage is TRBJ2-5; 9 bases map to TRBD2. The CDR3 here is CAISEIAGVETQYF. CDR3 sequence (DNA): TGTGCCATCAGTGAAATAGCGGGGGTAGAGACCCAGTACTTC.